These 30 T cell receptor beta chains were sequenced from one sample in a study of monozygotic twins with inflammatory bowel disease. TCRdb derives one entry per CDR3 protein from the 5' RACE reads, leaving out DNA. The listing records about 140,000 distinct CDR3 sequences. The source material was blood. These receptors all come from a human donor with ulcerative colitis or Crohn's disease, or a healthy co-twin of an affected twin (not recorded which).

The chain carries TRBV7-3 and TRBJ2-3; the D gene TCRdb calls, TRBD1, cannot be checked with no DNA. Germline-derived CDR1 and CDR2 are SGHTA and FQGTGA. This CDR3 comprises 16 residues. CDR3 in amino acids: CASSSTDRGRTDTQYF.

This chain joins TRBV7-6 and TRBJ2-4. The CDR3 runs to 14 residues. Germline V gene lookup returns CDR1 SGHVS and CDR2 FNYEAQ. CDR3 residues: CASSCTLAKNIQYF.

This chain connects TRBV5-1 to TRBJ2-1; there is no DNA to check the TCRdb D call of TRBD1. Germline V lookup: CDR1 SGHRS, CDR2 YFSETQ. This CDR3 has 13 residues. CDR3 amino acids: CASSLGTGDEQFF. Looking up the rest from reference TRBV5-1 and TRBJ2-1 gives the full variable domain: KAGVTQTPRYLIKTRGQQVTLSCSPISGHRSVSWYQQTPGQGLQFLFEYFSETQRNKGNFPGRFSGRQFSNSRSEMNVSTLELGDSALYLCASSLGTGDEQFFGPGTRLTVL.

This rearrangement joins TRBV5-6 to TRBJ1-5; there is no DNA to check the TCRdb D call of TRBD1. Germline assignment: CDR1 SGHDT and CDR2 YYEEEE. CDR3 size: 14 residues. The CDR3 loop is CASSFRGRNQPQHF.

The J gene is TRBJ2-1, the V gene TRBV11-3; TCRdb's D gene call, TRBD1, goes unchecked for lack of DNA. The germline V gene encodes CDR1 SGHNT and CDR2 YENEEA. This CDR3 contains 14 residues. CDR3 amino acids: CASSLEGPYDEQFF.

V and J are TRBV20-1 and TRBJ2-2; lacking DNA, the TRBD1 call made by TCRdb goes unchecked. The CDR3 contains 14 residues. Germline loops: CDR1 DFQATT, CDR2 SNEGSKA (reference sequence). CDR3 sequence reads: CSALNRGGTGELFF.

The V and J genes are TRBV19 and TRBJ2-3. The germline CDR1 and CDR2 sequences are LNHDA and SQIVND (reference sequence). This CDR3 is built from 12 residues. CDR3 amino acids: CASSWTRDTQYF.

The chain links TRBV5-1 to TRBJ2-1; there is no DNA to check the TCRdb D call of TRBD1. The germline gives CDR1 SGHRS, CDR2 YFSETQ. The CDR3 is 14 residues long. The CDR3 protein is CASSLGQASGEQFF.

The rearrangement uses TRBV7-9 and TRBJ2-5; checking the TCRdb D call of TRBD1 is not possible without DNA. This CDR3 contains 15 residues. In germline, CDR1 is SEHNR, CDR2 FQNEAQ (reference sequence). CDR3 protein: CASSSNRETQETQYF.

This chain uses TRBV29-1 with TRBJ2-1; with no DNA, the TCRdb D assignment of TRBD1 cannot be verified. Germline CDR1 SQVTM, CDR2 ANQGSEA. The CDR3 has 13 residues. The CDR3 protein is CSVRQGLYNEQFF.

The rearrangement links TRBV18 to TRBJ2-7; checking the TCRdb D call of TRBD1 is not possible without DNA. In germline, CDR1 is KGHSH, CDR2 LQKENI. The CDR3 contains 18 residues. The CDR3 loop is CASSPYPAYSGQGHEQYF.

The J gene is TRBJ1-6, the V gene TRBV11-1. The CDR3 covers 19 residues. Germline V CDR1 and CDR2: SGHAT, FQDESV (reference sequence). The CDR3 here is CASSLGDADPSSYNSPLHF.

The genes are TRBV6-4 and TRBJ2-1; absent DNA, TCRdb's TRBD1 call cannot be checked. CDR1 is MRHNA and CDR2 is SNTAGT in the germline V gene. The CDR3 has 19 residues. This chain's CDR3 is CASSTTGTGGVGRYNEQFF.

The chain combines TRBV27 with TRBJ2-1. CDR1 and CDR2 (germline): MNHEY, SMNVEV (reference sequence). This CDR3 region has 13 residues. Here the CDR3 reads CASSETPYNEQFF.

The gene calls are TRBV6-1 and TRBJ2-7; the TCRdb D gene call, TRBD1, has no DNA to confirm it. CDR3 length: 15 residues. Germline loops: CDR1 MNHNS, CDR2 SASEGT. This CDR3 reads CASRDRQDFSYEQYF.

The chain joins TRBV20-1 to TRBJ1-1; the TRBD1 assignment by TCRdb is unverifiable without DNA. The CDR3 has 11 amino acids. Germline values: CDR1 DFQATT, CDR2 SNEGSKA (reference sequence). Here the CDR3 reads CSVFREREAFF.

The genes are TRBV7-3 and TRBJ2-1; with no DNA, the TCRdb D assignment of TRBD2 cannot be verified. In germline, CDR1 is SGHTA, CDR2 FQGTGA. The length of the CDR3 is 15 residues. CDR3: CASSPPSGSYNEQFF.

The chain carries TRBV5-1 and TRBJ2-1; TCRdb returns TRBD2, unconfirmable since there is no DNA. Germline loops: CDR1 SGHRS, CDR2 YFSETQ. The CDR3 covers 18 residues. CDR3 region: CASSSDFGTSFISGEQFF.

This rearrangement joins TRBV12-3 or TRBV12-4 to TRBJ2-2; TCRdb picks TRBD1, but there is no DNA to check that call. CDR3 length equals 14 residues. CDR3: CASKPTGGAGELFF.

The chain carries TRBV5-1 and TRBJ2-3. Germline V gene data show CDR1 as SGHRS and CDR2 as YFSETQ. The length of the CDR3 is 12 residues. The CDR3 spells CASMAGTDTQYF. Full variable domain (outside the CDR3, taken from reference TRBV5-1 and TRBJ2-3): KAGVTQTPRYLIKTRGQQVTLSCSPISGHRSVSWYQQTPGQGLQFLFEYFSETQRNKGNFPGRFSGRQFSNSRSEMNVSTLELGDSALYLCASMAGTDTQYFGPGTRLTVL.

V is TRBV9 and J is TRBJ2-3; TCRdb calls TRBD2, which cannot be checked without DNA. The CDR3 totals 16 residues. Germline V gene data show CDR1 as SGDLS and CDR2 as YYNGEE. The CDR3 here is CASSDWGLTGRDTQYF.

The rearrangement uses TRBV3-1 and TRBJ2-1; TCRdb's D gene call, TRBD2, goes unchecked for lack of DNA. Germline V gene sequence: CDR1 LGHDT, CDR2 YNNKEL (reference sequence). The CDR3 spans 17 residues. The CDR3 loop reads CASSQVPSGATYNEQFF.

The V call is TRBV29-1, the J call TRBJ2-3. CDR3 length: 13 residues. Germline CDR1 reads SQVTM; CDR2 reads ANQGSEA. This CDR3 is CSVENGLIDTQYF.

The CDR3 sequence: CASSRTEATNEKLFF. The J gene is TRBJ1-4, the V gene TRBV6-1; TCRdb returns TRBD1, unconfirmable since there is no DNA. The CDR3 covers 15 residues. Germline values: CDR1 MNHNS, CDR2 SASEGT.

This CDR3 reads CASSLAWVMNTEAFF. The chain has TRBV5-6 and TRBJ1-1. This CDR3 is 15 amino acids long. CDR1 is SGHDT and CDR2 is YYEEEE in the germline V gene.

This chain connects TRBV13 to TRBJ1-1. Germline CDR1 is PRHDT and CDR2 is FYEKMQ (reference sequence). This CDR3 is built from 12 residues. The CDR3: CASSEGYTEAFF.

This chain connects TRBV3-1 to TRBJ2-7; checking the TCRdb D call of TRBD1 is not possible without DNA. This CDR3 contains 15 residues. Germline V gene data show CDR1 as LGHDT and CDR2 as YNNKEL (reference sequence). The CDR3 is CASSQASRGLVEQYF.

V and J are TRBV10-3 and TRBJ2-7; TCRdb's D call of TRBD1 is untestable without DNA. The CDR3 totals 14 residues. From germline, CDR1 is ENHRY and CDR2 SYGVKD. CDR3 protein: CAISPGTASYEQYF.

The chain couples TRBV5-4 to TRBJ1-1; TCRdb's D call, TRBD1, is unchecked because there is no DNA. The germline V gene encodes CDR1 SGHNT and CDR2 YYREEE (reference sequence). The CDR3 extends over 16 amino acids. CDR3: CASSPRQGGGNTEAFF.

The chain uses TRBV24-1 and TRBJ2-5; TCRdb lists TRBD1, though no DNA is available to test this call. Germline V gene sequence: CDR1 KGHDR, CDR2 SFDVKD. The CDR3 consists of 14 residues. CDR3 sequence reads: CATSDPTDQETQYF.